Here is one TCR beta chain with its context. TCRdb's table, derived via immunoSEQ multiplex PCR, lists solely in-frame clones and lacks some. This sample has fewer than 1.6 million clones, with approximately 98.5% found just once. The sample is drawn from a study of shared clonotypes between healthy human individuals. The germline V gene encodes CDR1 SQVTM and CDR2 ANQGSEA. After removal of 7 bases from V and 2 bases from J, the junction contained 4 bases not matched to a gene. The CDR3 loop spans 12 amino acids. This chain links TRBV29-1 with TRBJ2-5; TRBD1 matches 7 bases. The sample consisted of naive CD4+ T cells sorted from blood. Subset reported: CD45RA+ positively selected. The sequence came from a young man in good health. Here the CDR3 DNA reads TGCAGCGGGAACAGGGGACAAGAGACCCAGTACTTC. Residues: CSGNRGQETQYF.